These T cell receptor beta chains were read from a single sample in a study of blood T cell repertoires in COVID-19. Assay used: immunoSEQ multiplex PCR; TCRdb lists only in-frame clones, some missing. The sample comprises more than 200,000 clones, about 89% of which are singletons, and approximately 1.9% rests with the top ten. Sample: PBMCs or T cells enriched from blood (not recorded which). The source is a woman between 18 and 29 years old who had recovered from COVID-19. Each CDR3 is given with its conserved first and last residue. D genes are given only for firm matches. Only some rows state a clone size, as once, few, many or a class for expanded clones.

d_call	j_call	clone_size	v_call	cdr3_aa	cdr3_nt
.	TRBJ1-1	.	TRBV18	CASSPRAGDWNTEAFF	TGTGCCAGCTCACCCAGGGCAGGGGATTGGAACACTGAAGCTTTCTTT
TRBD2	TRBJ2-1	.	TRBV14	CASSQDWLAGVQYNEQFF	TGTGCCAGCAGCCAAGATTGGCTAGCGGGGGTTCAATACAATGAGCAGTTCTTC
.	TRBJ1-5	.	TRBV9	CASSASGSQPQHF	TGTGCCAGCAGCGCCTCGGGAAGCCAGCCCCAGCATTTT
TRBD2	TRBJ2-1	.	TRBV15	CATSRRGGYSDEQFF	TGTGCCACCAGCAGACGGGGGGGCTATTCGGATGAGCAGTTCTTC
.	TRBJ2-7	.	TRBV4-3	CASSQTFGYEQYF	TGCGCCAGCAGCCAAACCTTCGGCTACGAGCAGTACTTC
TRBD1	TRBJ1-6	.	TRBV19	CASRTGNSPLHF	TGTGCCAGCAGGACAGGGAATTCACCCCTCCACTTT
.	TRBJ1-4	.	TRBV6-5	CASTNRAAGGKLFF	TGTGCCAGCACCAACCGGGCCGCGGGAGGAAAACTGTTTTTT
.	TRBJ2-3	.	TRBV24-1	CATSRTDTQYF	TGTGCCACCAGCCGGACAGATACGCAGTATTTT
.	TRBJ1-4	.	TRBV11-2	CASSLRKTRYATNEKLFF	TGTGCCAGCAGCTTAAGAAAAACACGATATGCAACTAATGAAAAACTGTTTTTT
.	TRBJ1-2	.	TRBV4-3	CASSQEITRFPNYGYTF	TGCGCCAGCAGCCAAGAAATAACCAGGTTTCCTAACTATGGCTACACCTTC
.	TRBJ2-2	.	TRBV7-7	CASSLDRLGVGELFF	TGTGCTAGCAGCTTAGATCGCCTAGGGGTCGGGGAGCTGTTTTTT
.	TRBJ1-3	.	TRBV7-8	CASSFSGGWDTIYF	TGTGCCAGCAGCTTTTCGGGGGGCTGGGACACCATATATTTT
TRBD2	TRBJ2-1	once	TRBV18	CASSRRSGDSYNEQFF	TGTGCCAGCTCACGGCGGAGCGGGGACTCCTACAATGAGCAGTTCTTC
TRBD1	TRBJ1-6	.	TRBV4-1	CASSQLDREISPLHF	TGCGCCAGCAGCCAACTCGACAGGGAGATATCACCCCTCCACTTT
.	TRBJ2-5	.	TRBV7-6	CASSLAYDSSGYQETQYF	TGTGCCAGCAGCTTAGCGTACGACTCGAGCGGTTACCAAGAGACCCAGTACTTC
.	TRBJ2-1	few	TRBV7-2	CASSLSAEAYNEQFF	TGTGCCAGCAGCTTATCTGCGGAAGCGTATAATGAGCAGTTCTTC
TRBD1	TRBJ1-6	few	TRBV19	CATALRTGDTPLHF	TGTGCCACCGCCTTGAGGACAGGGGATACACCCCTCCACTTT
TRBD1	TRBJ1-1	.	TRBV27	CASSLGARGFMNTEAFF	TGTGCCAGCAGTTTAGGCGCCAGGGGGTTTATGAACACTGAAGCTTTCTTT
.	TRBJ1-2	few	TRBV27	CASSLEGDGYGYTF	TGTGCCAGCAGCCTTGAGGGGGATGGCTATGGCTACACCTTC
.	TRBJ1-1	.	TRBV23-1	CASQKLYPDSMNTEAFF	TGCGCCTCGCAGAAGCTGTATCCGGACAGCATGAACACTGAAGCTTTCTTT